This T cell receptor beta chain was identified during a study of human T cells and chemical hapten exposure. At the level of the study: How much TCR each sample yielded varied, mostly because pooled library volumes differed slightly.

The time point: patch test 2, 6 weeks after DPC sensitization. Treatment given: therapeutic diphenylcyclopropenone sensitization with weekly scalp DPC. Per germline, CDR1 MNHNS and CDR2 SASEGT. CDR3 length equals 12 residues. Trimming left V 8 bases short and J 5 bases short, with 13 bases between. A single record per CDR3 protein comes from TCRdb applying MiXCR to the RACE reads. The sample yields about 55,000 distinct CDR3 sequences, about 10% seen once. The material was whole blood, obtained in connection with sensitization to the hapten diphenylcyclopropenone (DPC). V and J are TRBV6-1 and TRBJ2-7; the D gene could be TRBD1 or TRBD2 (6 bases each). This sequence was found in a woman in her forties or fifties with alopecia areata. Some clones in this sample may be carry-over from other donors' samples. The chain's CDR3 is CASHREVDEQYF. CDR3 bases: TGTGCCAGCCACAGGGAGGTGGACGAGCAGTACTTC.